This T cell receptor (beta chain) was documented in a study of shared clonotypes between healthy human individuals. Study donors comprised healthy, HIV-negative adults devoid of recent acute infection or vaccination. The ends lost 1 base at V and 2 bases at J; junction bases unmatched: 3. The CDR3 covers 15 residues. The germline gives CDR1 MNHNY, CDR2 SVGAGI (reference sequence). This clone occurred many times. Its cognate antigen is unknown. Study-wide points: Non-shared clonotypes showed lower generation probabilities than clonotypes common to all four donors.

Sorted-subset replicate PCR reactions were performed with approximately 0.2 ug DNA, corresponding to tens of thousands of T cell genomes. Using immunoSEQ multiplex PCR, the repertoire was profiled, and TCRdb retains in-frame clones only, with some absent. The sample consists of over a million clones, about 80% of them appearing once. The chain is built from TRBV6-6 and TRBJ2-3; 7 bases line up with TRBD1. The sequence was obtained from a man younger than 30 in good health. Sequenced material: memory CD4+ T cells sorted from blood. As for subset: CD45RA-negative fraction. CDR3 bases: TGTGCCAGCAGTTACTGGGGACAGTTCACAGATACGCAGTATTTT. Its translation is CASSYWGQFTDTQYF.